A single sample gave rise to the 8 T cell receptor beta chains below, sequenced in a study of cytomegalovirus exposure and HLA in healthy donors. In the PCR, 60 Vbeta and 13 Jbeta primers were used. TCRdb's copy holds only in-frame clones and misses some; the assay was immunoSEQ multiplex PCR. The table has about 100,000 clones, about 80% seen once; the top ten hold 3.5% to 5%. Sequences were obtained from PBMCs. The source of these receptors is a man aged 35 to 55 in good health and CMV-seronegative.

Only a few counts were recorded for this clone. The chain is built from TRBV18 and TRBJ1-5; the match to TRBD1 covers 11 bases. The CDR3 length is 21 residues. Germline V gives CDR1 KGHSH, CDR2 LQKENI. V lost 2 bases, J lost 4 bases, and 19 bases stayed unmatched. The CDR3 region is CASSPEMTAGTGGFWNQPQHF. The DNA for the CDR3 is TGTGCCAGCTCACCAGAAATGACGGCCGGGACAGGGGGATTCTGGAATCAGCCCCAGCATTTT. Full variable domain (remainder filled in from reference TRBV18 and TRBJ1-5): NAGVMQNPRHLVRRRGQEARLRCSPMKGHSHVYWYRQLPEEGLKFMVYLQKENIIDESGMPKERFSAEFPKEGPSILRIQQVVRGDSAAYFCASSPEMTAGTGGFWNQPQHFGDGTRLSIL.

V gene TRBV14 combines with J gene TRBJ2-1, with 9 nucleotides matching TRBD2. V lost 0 bases to trimming and J lost 8 bases; unmatched junction nucleotides: 8. The germline gives CDR1 SGHDN, CDR2 FVKESK. The CDR3 loop spans 16 amino acids. This CDR3 is CASSQERWRGGDEQFF. The CDR3 DNA sequence: TGTGCCAGCAGCCAAGAACGGTGGCGGGGGGGCGATGAGCAGTTCTTC. The variable domain in full, with the rest retrieved from reference TRBV14 and TRBJ2-1, is EAGVTQFPSHSVIEKGQTVTLRCDPISGHDNLYWYRRVMGKEIKFLLHFVKESKQDESGMPNNRFLAERTGGTYSTLKVQPAELEDSGVYFCASSQERWRGGDEQFFGPGTRLTVL.

This sequence joins TRBV20-1 and TRBJ1-5, with TRBD1 as a possible D gene (5 bases). Germline CDR1 reads DFQATT; CDR2 reads SNEGSKA (reference sequence). The CDR3 covers 11 residues. The V end lost 3 bases, the J end lost 7 bases, and 7 bases lay between the germline ends. Here the CDR3 DNA reads TGCAGTGCTAGCAGGGAACAGCCCCAGCATTTT. Protein product: CSASREQPQHF.

This chain connects TRBV7-2 to TRBJ2-6; D perhaps matches TRBD2 (6 bases). V shed 4 bases and J shed 5 bases, with 12 bases lying between them. This CDR3 spans 15 amino acids. From germline, CDR1 is SGHTA and CDR2 FQGNSA. The CDR3 reads CASSSDGGRANVLTF. CDR3 nucleotide sequence: TGTGCCAGCAGCTCAGACGGGGGAAGGGCCAACGTCCTGACTTTC. The variable domain in full, with the rest retrieved from reference TRBV7-2 and TRBJ2-6, is GAGVSQSPSNKVTEKGKDVELRCDPISGHTALYWYRQSLGQGLEFLIYFQGNSAPDKSGLPSDRFSAERTGGSVSTLTIQRTQQEDSAVYLCASSSDGGRANVLTFGAGSRLTVL.

J is TRBJ1-5 and V is TRBV6-1; 8 nucleotides line up with TRBD1. J was trimmed by 6 bases and V by 0 bases; bases with no gene match: 10. The CDR3 is 17 amino acids. The germline CDR1 and CDR2 sequences are MNHNS and SASEGT. CDR3 amino acids: CASSEARAGGGGQPQHF. As DNA, the CDR3 is TGTGCCAGCAGTGAAGCCCGAGCAGGGGGCGGTGGTCAGCCCCAGCATTTT.

The chain combines TRBV19 with TRBJ2-2; 15 bases align to TRBD2. The CDR3 is made up of 19 amino acids. V shed 0 bases and J 2 bases; nucleotides not matched to a gene: 4. The V gene's germline CDR1 is LNHDA and CDR2 SQIVND (reference sequence). The CDR3 nucleotides read TGTGCCAGTAGTATAGACGCGGGACTAGCGGGGGGAAACACCGGGGAGCTGTTTTTT. It is translated as CASSIDAGLAGGNTGELFF.

This chain connects TRBV18 to TRBJ1-3, with D perhaps matching TRBD1 (6 bases). The CDR3 is made up of 16 amino acids. Looked up from germline, CDR1 is KGHSH and CDR2 is LQKENI. V was trimmed by 2 bases and J by 4 bases, leaving 15 bases between them. The CDR3 nucleotides are TGTGCCAGCTCACCAACAGGGACGTCTGAAGGAAACACCATATATTTT. Its protein is CASSPTGTSEGNTIYF. The full variable domain, completed using reference TRBV18 and TRBJ1-3, is NAGVMQNPRHLVRRRGQEARLRCSPMKGHSHVYWYRQLPEEGLKFMVYLQKENIIDESGMPKERFSAEFPKEGPSILRIQQVVRGDSAAYFCASSPTGTSEGNTIYFGEGSWLTVV.

CDR3: CASSLEGGSNQPQHF. The CDR3 region has the DNA TGTGCCAGCAGCTTAGAAGGGGGTAGCAATCAGCCCCAGCATTTT. The genes are TRBV7-9 and TRBJ1-5; possible D gene TRBD1, 6 bases. Germline V CDR1 and CDR2: SEHNR, FQNEAQ (reference sequence). CDR3 length equals 15 residues. Trimming took 1 base from V and 0 from J, leaving 7 bases between them.